Presented here are 29 T cell receptor beta chains from one specimen sequenced in a study of blood T cell repertoires in COVID-19. Clones were read by immunoSEQ multiplex PCR, and TCRdb kept only the in-frame ones, dropping some. The sample lists about 210,000 clones; approximately 82% were seen once. Sequencing used peripheral blood. The receptors were sampled from a woman aged 40-49 years with acute or convalescent COVID-19.

The chain joins TRBV11-3 to TRBJ1-6, with D uncertain. V lost 5 bases, J lost 9 bases, and 11 bases lay in between. Germline CDR1 reads SGHNT; CDR2 reads YENEEA. CDR3 length: 13 amino acids. The CDR3 bases are TGTGCCAGCAGCCAGTATTCAGGTTCACCCCTCCACTTT. Translated: CASSQYSGSPLHF.

The rearrangement joins TRBV27 to TRBJ1-1; tentatively, D is TRBD1 (5 bases). The CDR3 sequence is 12 residues long. From germline, CDR1 is MNHEY and CDR2 SMNVEV (reference sequence). V lost 1 base and J 8 bases, leaving 8 bases between the germline ends. Here the CDR3 reads CASSLLAGEAFF. Here the CDR3 DNA reads TGTGCCAGCAGTTTATTAGCAGGGGAAGCTTTCTTT.

As for this clone: The sample has other DNA sequences that encode this CDR3 too. This chain connects TRBV3-1 (or the pseudogene TRBV3-2) to TRBJ2-7; possibly TRBD2 for D (7 bases). The CDR3 extends over 15 amino acids. CDR1 LGHDT and CDR2 YNNKEL come from the germline V gene (reference sequence). Trimming removed 4 bases from V and 4 bases from J, with 17 bases in between. CDR3 bases: TGTGCCAGCAGCCGGGGGGCGGGGGTCAGGTACGAGCAGTACTTC. Translating it yields CASSRGAGVRYEQYF.

The CDR3 nucleotides are TGTGCCAGCAGTTTAGGGACAGGGGGTTCCTACGAGCAGTACTTC. Translation gives CASSLGTGGSYEQYF. The V call is TRBV28, the J call TRBJ2-7, with 11 bases identical to TRBD1. Germline V lookup: CDR1 MDHEN, CDR2 SYDVKM. CDR3 length: 15 residues. The trim removed 2 bases at V and 1 base at J, leaving 1 base unmatched.

The chain is built from TRBV6-5 and TRBJ2-3; weak D call: TRBD2 (5 bases). V was pared by 2 bases and J by 6 bases, with 6 bases between. The CDR3 sequence is 12 residues long. Germline loops: CDR1 MNHEY, CDR2 SVGAGI. The CDR3 DNA reads as TGTGCCAGCAGTTACAGGGAGGATACGCAGTATTTT. Encoded protein: CASSYREDTQYF.

V and J are TRBV5-6 and TRBJ2-7; possible D gene TRBD2, 5 bases. The CDR3 has 14 amino acids. The V gene lost 0 bases and the J gene lost 7 bases, with 14 bases spanning the gap. CDR1 is SGHDT and CDR2 is YYEEEE in the germline V gene. CDR3 amino acids: CASSLGFSSGEQYF. CDR3 bases: TGTGCCAGCAGCTTGGGATTTTCTTCGGGGGAGCAGTACTTC.

The rearrangement joins TRBV3-1 (or the pseudogene TRBV3-2) to TRBJ2-1; 7 bases line up with TRBD2. There are 15 residues in the CDR3. Trimming cost V 4 bases and J 7 bases; bases outside gene matches: 10. Germline assignment: CDR1 LGHDT and CDR2 YNNKEL (reference sequence). The chain's CDR3 is CASSPRAGTGNEQFF. The DNA for the CDR3 is TGTGCCAGCAGCCCCAGAGCGGGGACGGGGAATGAGCAGTTCTTC.

The chain joins TRBV2 to TRBJ1-2, with a weak D call TRBD1 (5 bases). Trimming removed 6 bases at V and 5 bases at J, with 13 bases between. The CDR3 spans 13 residues. Germline V lookup: CDR1 SNHLY, CDR2 FYNNEI. CDR3 sequence: CASSPGLTYGYTF. The DNA for the CDR3 is TGTGCCAGCAGCCCGGGACTGACTTATGGCTACACCTTC.

This clone was counted a few times. This sequence joins TRBV7-6 and TRBJ1-2; possible D gene TRBD1, 6 bases. CDR1 is SGHVS and CDR2 is FNYEAQ in the germline V gene. Deletions cut 1 base from V and 6 bases from J, with 21 bases between. This CDR3 contains 17 residues. CDR3: CASSLESGGRGSDGYTF. The CDR3 nucleotides read TGTGCCAGCAGCTTAGAGTCCGGGGGGCGCGGGTCGGATGGCTACACCTTC.

The chain is built from TRBV30 and TRBJ1-2; TRBD1 might be the D (5 bases). Trimming shortened V by 3 bases and J by 0 bases, and 8 bases separated the two germline ends. Germline V gene sequence: CDR1 GTSNPN, CDR2 SVGIG (reference sequence). The CDR3 extends over 13 amino acids. The CDR3 sequence is CAWRPDTNYGYTF. The CDR3 nucleotides read TGTGCCTGGAGACCGGACACTAACTATGGCTACACCTTC.

The rearrangement links TRBV7-9 to TRBJ2-7, with 7 bases matching TRBD2. The length of the CDR3 is 15 residues. V dropped 4 bases and J dropped 3; count of bases not matched to a gene: 9. CDR1 and CDR2 from the germline V gene are SEHNR and FQNEAQ (reference sequence). CDR3 amino acids: CASSSSGGSNYEQYF. CDR3 bases: TGTGCCAGCAGCTCCTCGGGGGGAAGTAACTACGAGCAGTACTTC.

The chain has TRBV11-2 and TRBJ2-6; maybe TRBD1 (6 bases). CDR3 length: 18 amino acids. Trimming took off 4 bases at V and 1 base at J, with 17 bases between the two ends. Per the germline V gene, CDR1 is SGHAT and CDR2 is FQNNGV. The CDR3 coding sequence is TGTGCCAGCAGCTCCCAACCGCTCACAGGGTCTGGGGCCAACGTCCTGACTTTC. Translating it yields CASSSQPLTGSGANVLTF.

This clone came up once. This rearrangement joins TRBV7-8 to TRBJ2-2; D possibly corresponds to TRBD1 (6 bases). Germline V gene data show CDR1 as SGHVS and CDR2 as FQNEAQ. The CDR3 extends over 15 amino acids. V lost 3 bases, J lost 0 bases, and 8 bases lay in between. CDR3 nucleotide sequence: TGTGCCAGCAGCTTTGGGACATCGAACACCGGGGAGCTGTTTTTT. As protein: CASSFGTSNTGELFF.

This clone appeared a few times. The gene calls are TRBV5-6 and TRBJ2-2; 11 positions agree with TRBD2. CDR1 SGHDT and CDR2 YYEEEE come from the germline V gene. The ends lost 0 bases at V and 7 bases at J; junction bases unmatched: 8. This CDR3 region has 17 residues. Written as DNA, the CDR3 is TGTGCCAGCAGCTTGGCTGCTAGCGGGGGGTCCATCGGGGAGCTGTTTTTT. This translates into CASSLAASGGSIGELFF.

CDR3 DNA sequence: TGTGCCATCAGTGAGACAACGATTGAGCAGTTCTTC. Translating it yields CAISETTIEQFF. The rearrangement uses TRBV10-3 and TRBJ2-1, with D unresolved. V shed 2 bases and J shed 9 bases, with 8 bases lying between them. There are 12 residues in the CDR3. Germline V CDR1 and CDR2: ENHRY, SYGVKD.

The chain uses TRBV19 and TRBJ1-2, with TRBD1 as a possible D gene (6 bases). Trimming removed 6 bases from V and 0 bases from J, with 11 bases in between. The germline gives CDR1 LNHDA, CDR2 SQIVND (reference sequence). This CDR3 region has 14 residues. CDR3 sequence (DNA): TGTGCCAGTAGGCAGACAGGATCTAACTATGGCTACACCTTC. Protein product: CASRQTGSNYGYTF.

The rearrangement joins TRBV7-3 to TRBJ2-3, with 8 bases matching TRBD2. In germline, CDR1 is SGHTA, CDR2 FQGTGA. The V and J ends lost 3 bases and 1 base, in that order; junction bases with no gene match: 0. The CDR3 length is 14 residues. This CDR3 is CASSFSGGTDTQYF. In DNA, the CDR3 is TGTGCCAGCAGCTTTAGCGGGGGCACAGATACGCAGTATTTT.

This chain links TRBV3-1 (or the pseudogene TRBV3-2) with TRBJ1-6; D is unresolved. Trimming shortened V by 6 bases and J by 8 bases, and 8 bases separated the two germline ends. CDR1 and CDR2 (germline): LGHDT, YNNKEL (reference sequence). The length of the CDR3 is 12 residues. In nucleotides, the CDR3 is TGTGCCAGCAGTACGGTGGATTCACCCCTCCACTTT. The encoded protein is CASSTVDSPLHF.

The J gene is TRBJ1-1, the V gene TRBV6-6, with TRBD1 identical over 8 bases. Germline V gene sequence: CDR1 MNHNY, CDR2 SVGAGI (reference sequence). V lost 1 base to trimming and J lost 7 bases; unmatched junction nucleotides: 11. This CDR3 comprises 16 residues. The CDR3 protein is CASSYLAGTGAGEAFF. CDR3 nucleotides: TGTGCCAGCAGTTACTTGGCCGGGACAGGAGCGGGTGAAGCTTTCTTT.

A single count supports this clone. This rearrangement joins TRBV19 to TRBJ2-1; 10 bases agree with TRBD2. V shed 3 bases, J shed 1 base, and the junction held 3 bases outside the gene matches. This CDR3 is built from 16 residues. Per the germline V gene, CDR1 is LNHDA and CDR2 is SQIVND (reference sequence). CDR3 in amino acids: CASSILTSGSYNEQFF. DNA for the CDR3: TGTGCCAGTAGTATTCTGACTAGCGGGTCCTACAATGAGCAGTTCTTC.

This chain joins TRBV5-5 and TRBJ1-4, with D unresolved. Trimming removed 0 bases from V and 4 bases from J, with 7 bases in between. CDR3 length equals 14 residues. Germline values: CDR1 SGHKS, CDR2 YYEKEE (reference sequence). Here the CDR3 DNA reads TGTGCCAGCAGCTTGGGACTTCTTAATGAAAAACTGTTTTTT. This sequence encodes CASSLGLLNEKLFF.

The chain carries TRBV5-1 and TRBJ2-5; 11 nucleotides agree with TRBD2. V was clipped by 4 bases and J by 2 bases; unmatched bases: 4. CDR3 length equals 15 residues. CDR1 and CDR2 (germline): SGHRS, YFSETQ. Written as DNA, the CDR3 is TGCGCCAGCAGCCAGGGGACTAGCGGACAAGAGACCCAGTACTTC. Translation gives CASSQGTSGQETQYF. The full variable domain, its missing parts supplied by reference TRBV5-1 and TRBJ2-5, is KAGVTQTPRYLIKTRGQQVTLSCSPISGHRSVSWYQQTPGQGLQFLFEYFSETQRNKGNFPGRFSGRQFSNSRSEMNVSTLELGDSALYLCASSQGTSGQETQYFGPGTRLLVL.

The chain links TRBV19 to TRBJ1-6; no clear D. The ends were cut back, 7 bases at V and 0 bases at J, with 13 bases in the middle. Germline CDR1 LNHDA, CDR2 SQIVND (reference sequence). This CDR3 comprises 16 residues. CDR3 in amino acids: CASTRRESSYNSPLHF. Here the CDR3 DNA reads TGTGCCAGTACCAGAAGGGAGAGCTCCTATAATTCACCCCTCCACTTT.

This clone was counted between two and nine times. The chain is built from TRBV5-1 and TRBJ1-2; D not resolved. There are 13 residues in the CDR3. V was pared by 4 bases and J by 6 bases, with 13 bases between. Germline lookup yields CDR1 SGHRS and CDR2 YFSETQ. CDR3 in amino acids: CASSPEIGHGYTF. In nucleotides, the CDR3 is TGCGCCAGCAGCCCCGAAATCGGTCATGGCTACACCTTC. The full variable domain, completed using reference TRBV5-1 and TRBJ1-2, is KAGVTQTPRYLIKTRGQQVTLSCSPISGHRSVSWYQQTPGQGLQFLFEYFSETQRNKGNFPGRFSGRQFSNSRSEMNVSTLELGDSALYLCASSPEIGHGYTFGSGTRLTVV.

The chain employs TRBV10-1 and TRBJ2-3; 9 bases map to TRBD2. Germline assignment: CDR1 WNHNN and CDR2 SYGVQD (reference sequence). The CDR3 runs 17 residues. V dropped 0 bases and J dropped 2; count of bases not matched to a gene: 6. As DNA, the CDR3 is TGCGCCAGCAGTGAGTCAGTAGCGGGGGTATCCACAGATACGCAGTATTTT. Protein sequence: CASSESVAGVSTDTQYF.

This sequence joins TRBV20-1 and TRBJ1-1; D call uncertain. This CDR3 is built from 11 residues. Germline loops: CDR1 DFQATT, CDR2 SNEGSKA (reference sequence). Trimming removed 0 bases at V and 6 bases at J, with 5 bases between. In nucleotides, the CDR3 is TGCAGTGCTAGAGAGGCGGCTGAAGCTTTCTTT. Its translation is CSAREAAEAFF.

The rearrangement uses TRBV11-3 and TRBJ2-7; D is perhaps TRBD2 (5 bases). Trimming removed 1 base at V and 5 bases at J, with 12 bases between. The CDR3 consists of 14 residues. The germline CDR1 and CDR2 sequences are SGHNT and YENEEA. The chain's CDR3 is CASSLGGTSNEQYF. The DNA for the CDR3 is TGTGCCAGCAGCTTAGGAGGTACTAGTAACGAGCAGTACTTC.

This clone was counted only a few times. The chain uses TRBV12-3 or TRBV12-4 and TRBJ1-2; D is undetermined. The V gene lost 10 bases and the J gene lost 6 bases, with 18 bases spanning the gap. The CDR3 sequence is 13 residues long. The chain's CDR3 is CAIPGRGRNGYTF. For the CDR3, the DNA is TGTGCCATCCCGGGTAGAGGTAGGAATGGCTACACCTTC.

The V call is TRBV10-3, the J call TRBJ2-1; TRBD2 matches 11 bases. Germline V CDR1 and CDR2: ENHRY, SYGVKD. This CDR3 contains 14 residues. Trimming cost V 9 bases and J 9 bases; bases outside gene matches: 10. This CDR3 reads CAITETSGVFEQFF. Here the CDR3 DNA reads TGTGCCATTACAGAGACTAGCGGGGTTTTTGAGCAGTTCTTC.